Listed below are T cell receptor beta chains from one sample, sequenced in a study of Tregs in tolerant kidney transplant recipients. Generated by immunoSEQ multiplex PCR, the TCRdb table keeps only in-frame clones and is missing some. The table has approximately 90,000 clones, 80% to 95% seen once. The sequencing here drew on CD4+ T cells from blood (PBMCs), taken 12 months after the transplant. These receptors all come from a human patient who received a combined kidney and bone marrow transplant. Some T cells may be graft donor cells. Both conserved end residues are part of each CDR3.

v_call	j_call	cdr3_aa
TRBV5-1	TRBJ2-2	CASSLSVGGRTGELFF
TRBV28	TRBJ1-2	CASSSMTGAKGYTF
TRBV4-2	TRBJ1-2	CASSQVTVYGYTF
TRBV15	TRBJ2-1	CATSRGGGAGINEQFF
TRBV5-4	TRBJ2-7	CASSLDRGEQYF
TRBV5-1	TRBJ2-7	CASSSWWGGTYEQYF
TRBV15	TRBJ2-7	CATSRGGDYEQYF
TRBV5-1	TRBJ2-1	CASSSTGTSGGRNEQFF
TRBV6-5	TRBJ2-5	CASDRAGGPIETQYF
TRBV4-1	TRBJ2-6	CASSPGPSGANVLTF
TRBV19	TRBJ1-1	CASSRGQPNTEAFF
TRBV9	TRBJ2-7	CASSGGGDPVEQYF
TRBV11-2	TRBJ2-7	CASSSIQGYSYEQYF
TRBV7-2	TRBJ2-7	CASSLVLLNSAYEQYF
TRBV7-2	-	CASSPITGGSYEQYF
TRBV19	TRBJ1-1	CASSFPEAEAFF
TRBV15	TRBJ2-7	CATSRSGAGDGSYEQYF
TRBV7-8	TRBJ1-5	CASSPSTGYSNQPQHF